These 16 T cell receptor beta chains came from one sample sequenced in a study of shared clonotypes between healthy human individuals. Clones were sequenced by immunoSEQ multiplex PCR, and TCRdb holds only the in-frame ones, with some missing. In the table there are 850,000 to 1,100,000 clones, around three quarters of which are singletons. The sample taken for sequencing was memory CD4+ T cells from PBMCs. This sample's subset: CD45RA-negative fraction. The receptors originated from a man aged 18-30 years in good health. Some clones in this sample may be carry-over from other donors' samples.

A single count supports this clone. The CDR3, as DNA: TGTGCCAGCACCGTACACGGAGGCTACACCTTC. Translation gives CASTVHGGYTF. This sequence joins TRBV7-9 and TRBJ1-2; the D is unclear. The CDR3 runs 11 residues. With 7 bases removed from V and 8 bases from J, the gap between germline ends came to 11 bases. Germline V CDR1 and CDR2: SEHNR, FQNEAQ (reference sequence).

This chain links TRBV6-5 with TRBJ1-2, with a weak D call TRBD1 (6 bases). V was clipped by 5 bases and J by 4 bases, with 14 bases between them. CDR1 is MNHEY, CDR2 SVGAGI, per germline. This CDR3 comprises 14 residues. The CDR3 DNA sequence: TGTGCCAGCAGTCCCAGCGGGGGCGGCTATGGCTACACCTTC. As protein: CASSPSGGGYGYTF.

This sequence joins TRBV19 and TRBJ1-5, with TRBD1 matching 8 bases. V gave up 3 bases and J gave up 2 bases; unmatched junction bases: 3. This CDR3 region has 15 residues. CDR1 and CDR2 from the germline V gene are LNHDA and SQIVND (reference sequence). DNA for the CDR3: TGTGCCAGTAGTATTTCAGGGGGCCGCAATCAGCCCCAGCATTTT. This gives the protein CASSISGGRNQPQHF.

The V and J genes are TRBV5-4 and TRBJ1-1; unclear D gene. Trimming cost V 0 bases and J 5 bases, with 5 bases left between them. From germline, CDR1 is SGHNT and CDR2 YYREEE (reference sequence). This CDR3 has 12 residues. This CDR3 is CASSLEGTEAFF. In nucleotides, the CDR3 is TGTGCCAGCAGCTTGGAGGGTACTGAAGCTTTCTTT.

V is TRBV7-2 and J is TRBJ1-1; unclear D gene. Trimming left V 2 bases short and J 2 bases short, with 9 bases between. Germline values: CDR1 SGHTA, CDR2 FQGNSA. The CDR3 runs 14 residues. CDR3 protein: CASSLQPGNTEAFF. Written as DNA, the CDR3 is TGTGCCAGCAGCTTACAGCCGGGAAACACTGAAGCTTTCTTT.

V gene TRBV5-6 combines with J gene TRBJ1-5, with TRBD1 matching 7 bases. V trimming: 4 bases; J trimming: 2 bases; junction bases outside the gene matches: 12. The germline gives CDR1 SGHDT, CDR2 YYEEEE. The CDR3 runs to 17 residues. The CDR3 bases are TGTGCCAGCAGCCTGGGAAGAGTGGACAGGCGCAATCAGCCCCAGCATTTT. Translating gives CASSLGRVDRRNQPQHF. Full variable domain (outside the CDR3, taken from reference TRBV5-6 and TRBJ1-5): DAGVTQSPTHLIKTRGQQVTLRCSPKSGHDTVSWYQQALGQGPQFIFQYYEEEERQRGNFPDRFSGHQFPNYSSELNVNALLLGDSALYLCASSLGRVDRRNQPQHFGDGTRLSIL.

The J gene is TRBJ2-7, the V gene TRBV5-6, with D uncertain. Germline V gives CDR1 SGHDT, CDR2 YYEEEE. Deletions cut 4 bases from V and 2 bases from J, with 10 bases between. The CDR3 has 13 amino acids. The CDR3 loop is CASSDANTYEQYF. The CDR3 region has the DNA TGTGCCAGCAGCGACGCAAATACCTACGAGCAGTACTTC.

DNA of the CDR3: TGTGCCAGCAGTCCCGAGGGACAGACATATAGCAATCAGCCCCAGCATTTT. Translated: CASSPEGQTYSNQPQHF. This chain links TRBV28 with TRBJ1-5; 7 bases map to TRBD1. There are 17 residues in the CDR3. V trimming: 5 bases; J trimming: 0 bases; junction bases outside the gene matches: 10. Per germline, CDR1 MDHEN and CDR2 SYDVKM.

The V call is TRBV6-4, the J call TRBJ1-2; weak D call: TRBD1 (6 bases). This CDR3 spans 12 amino acids. V lost 7 bases and J lost 8, with 14 bases in between. Germline V gene lookup returns CDR1 MRHNA and CDR2 SNTAGT. CDR3: CASILTGHGYTF. The CDR3 coding sequence is TGTGCCAGCATTCTAACAGGGCACGGCTACACCTTC.

V and J are TRBV5-1 and TRBJ1-2, with D maybe TRBD1 (5 bases). The germline V and J ends were trimmed by 4 bases and 6 bases, with 16 bases remaining between them. From germline, CDR1 is SGHRS and CDR2 YFSETQ. The CDR3 extends over 14 amino acids. CDR3 DNA: TGCGCCAGCAGCGAAGGGGACTACCGCCATGGCTACACCTTC. Protein sequence: CASSEGDYRHGYTF.

This clone was seen once. V and J are TRBV28 and TRBJ1-1; 8 bases align to TRBD1. V shed 3 bases and J 10 bases; nucleotides not matched to a gene: 13. This CDR3 has 15 residues. Germline lookup yields CDR1 MDHEN and CDR2 SYDVKM. The CDR3 sequence is CASSFPAGQGFRAFF. The DNA for the CDR3 is TGTGCCAGCAGTTTCCCTGCAGGACAGGGATTCCGAGCTTTCTTT.

This clone appeared a single time. The rearrangement links TRBV9 to TRBJ2-3, with no clear D. The CDR3 is made up of 14 amino acids. The germline V gene has CDR1 SGDLS and CDR2 YYNGEE. The ends were cut back, 3 bases at V and 4 bases at J, with 12 bases in the middle. DNA of the CDR3: TGTGCCAGCAGCGCCGGCCCAGGACCAGATACGCAGTATTTT. It codes for CASSAGPGPDTQYF.

The V and J genes are TRBV2 and TRBJ2-3, with D possibly matching TRBD1 (6 bases). CDR3 size: 14 residues. V was shortened by 8 bases and J by 0 bases, with 12 bases between the two germline ends. Germline V gene lookup returns CDR1 SNHLY and CDR2 FYNNEI. CDR3 residues: CASLDRTSTDTQYF. Written as DNA, the CDR3 is TGTGCCAGCTTGGACAGAACGAGCACAGATACGCAGTATTTT.

The CDR3 protein is CSVERGRKETQYF. The CDR3 DNA sequence: TGCAGCGTTGAACGGGGCCGGAAAGAGACCCAGTACTTC. The rearrangement joins TRBV29-1 to TRBJ2-5, with D possibly called TRBD1 or TRBD2 (5 bases each). Trimming removed 2 bases from V and 3 bases from J, with 10 bases in between. This CDR3 region has 13 residues. Germline V CDR1 and CDR2: SQVTM, ANQGSEA.

This clone was counted at least ten times. This chain connects TRBV6-1 to TRBJ1-5; 8 bases agree with TRBD1. This CDR3 is 14 amino acids long. V lost 6 bases and J lost 5; bases outside the gene matches: 6. Germline-derived CDR1 and CDR2 are MNHNS and SASEGT. The CDR3 sequence is CASRRTGFDQPQHF. In DNA, the CDR3 is TGTGCCAGCAGACGGACAGGGTTTGATCAGCCCCAGCATTTT.

V usage is TRBV7-9 and J usage is TRBJ1-2, with D hard to call. This CDR3 is 15 amino acids long. Germline V gives CDR1 SEHNR, CDR2 FQNEAQ (reference sequence). The V end lost 8 bases, the J end lost 3 bases, and 19 bases lay between the germline ends. The CDR3 region has the DNA TGTGCCAGCCGCCCCAGTGGGCTGGGTGACTATGGCTACACCTTC. It translates to CASRPSGLGDYGYTF.